This TCR beta chain emerged from a study of blood T cell repertoires in COVID-19. Original processing notes: It was from reference gene primer amplification that nucleated cell counts were estimated. Some clones are missing from TCRdb's copy, which holds only in-frame ones; the method was immunoSEQ multiplex PCR. Clone size and V and J calls were adopted from that table, with D and trimming inferred from the DNA. Of fewer than 200,000 clones in the sample, under 90% were seen once. This TCR was recovered from a woman at least 80 years old with acute or convalescent COVID-19. The sequencing sample was made of peripheral blood.

CDR3 residues: CASSLGTGYYEQYF. The CDR3, as DNA: TGCGCCAGCAGCCTAGGGACAGGGTACTACGAGCAGTACTTC. The genes are TRBV5-1 and TRBJ2-7, with 9 bases that match TRBD1. The CDR3 loop spans 14 amino acids. Germline trimming cut 4 bases from V and 3 bases from J; bases unmatched to any gene: 5. CDR1 is SGHRS and CDR2 is YFSETQ in the germline V gene.